This TCR beta chain emerged from a study of cytomegalovirus exposure and HLA in healthy donors. Findings and limits, study-wide: Per published accounts, TCR beta sequences correctly predicted the HLA-A and HLA-B alleles of most subjects. Most TCRs appeared rarely, but some public TCRs recurred in many donors.

This CDR3 spans 17 amino acids. CDR1 is SGHRS, CDR2 YFSETQ, per germline. V was clipped by 0 bases and J by 0 bases, with 10 bases between them. Primers included in the PCR were 60 Vbeta and 13 Jbeta primers. Study processing details: Per a later analysis, the number of unique TCR beta chains was around 79 million, of which 9 million to 14 million were shared. Using immunoSEQ multiplex PCR, the repertoire was profiled, and TCRdb retains in-frame clones only, with some absent. D and trimming were read from the DNA, whereas the V and J calls and clone size are those reported in that table. The sample comprises about 84,000 clones, around 90% of which are singletons, and approximately 2.3% rests with the top ten. With regard to this clone: Its antigen is not known.

This chain links TRBV5-1 with TRBJ1-6, with a weak D call TRBD1 (5 bases). This TCR was recovered from a man aged 18 to 29 in good health and CMV-seronegative. Sequencing input: PBMCs. The CDR3 loop reads CASSLDRPSSYNSPLHF. CDR3 coding DNA: TGCGCCAGCAGCTTGGACAGGCCGAGCTCCTATAATTCACCCCTCCACTTT.